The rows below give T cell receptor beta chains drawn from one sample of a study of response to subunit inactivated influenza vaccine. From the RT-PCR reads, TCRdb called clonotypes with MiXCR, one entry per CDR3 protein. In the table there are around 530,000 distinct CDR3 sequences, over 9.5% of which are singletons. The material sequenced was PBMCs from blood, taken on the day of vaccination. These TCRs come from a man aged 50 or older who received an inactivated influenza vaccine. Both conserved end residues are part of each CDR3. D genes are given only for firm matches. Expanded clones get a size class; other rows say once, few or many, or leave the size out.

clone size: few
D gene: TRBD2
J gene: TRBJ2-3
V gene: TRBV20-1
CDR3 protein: CSANPSGIVDTQYF
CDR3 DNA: TGCAGTGCTAATCCTAGCGGGATTGTAGATACGCAGTATTTT

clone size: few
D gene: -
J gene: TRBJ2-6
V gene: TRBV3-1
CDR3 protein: CASSRQGSGANVLTF
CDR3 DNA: TGTGCCAGCAGCCGCCAGGGGTCTGGGGCCAACGTCCTGACTTTC

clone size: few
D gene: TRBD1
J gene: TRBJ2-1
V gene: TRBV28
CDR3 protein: CATRQGSSYNEQFF
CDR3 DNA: TGTGCCACCCGACAGGGTTCATCCTACAATGAGCAGTTCTTC

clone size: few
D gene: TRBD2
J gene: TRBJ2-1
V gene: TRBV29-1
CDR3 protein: CSVESGGSYNEQFF
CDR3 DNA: TGCAGCGTTGAATCGGGGGGCTCCTACAATGAGCAGTTCTTC

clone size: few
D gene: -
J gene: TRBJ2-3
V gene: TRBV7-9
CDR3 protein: CATYLGGSTDTQYF
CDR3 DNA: TGTGCCACTTACTTAGGGGGTAGCACAGATACGCAGTATTTT

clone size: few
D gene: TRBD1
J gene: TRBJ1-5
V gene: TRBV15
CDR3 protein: CATSRRGTVNQPQHF
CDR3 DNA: TGTGCCACCAGCCGCCGGGGGACAGTCAATCAGCCCCAGCATTTT

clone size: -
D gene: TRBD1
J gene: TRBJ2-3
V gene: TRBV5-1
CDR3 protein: CASSQGQGGADTQYF
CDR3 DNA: TGCGCCAGCAGTCAGGGACAGGGAGGCGCAGATACGCAGTATTTT

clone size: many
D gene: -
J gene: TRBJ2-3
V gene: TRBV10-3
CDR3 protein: CASLGLNTDTQYF
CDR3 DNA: TGTGCCAGCTTGGGACTTAACACAGATACGCAGTATTTT

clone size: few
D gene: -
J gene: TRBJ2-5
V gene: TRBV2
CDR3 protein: CASSELIPEETQYF
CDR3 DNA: TGTGCCAGCAGTGAATTGATACCGGAGGAGACCCAGTACTTC

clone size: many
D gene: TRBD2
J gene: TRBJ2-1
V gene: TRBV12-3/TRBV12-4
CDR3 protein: CASSFRLAELPYNEQFF
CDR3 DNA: TGTGCCAGCAGTTTCAGACTAGCGGAGTTACCCTACAATGAGCAGTTCTTC

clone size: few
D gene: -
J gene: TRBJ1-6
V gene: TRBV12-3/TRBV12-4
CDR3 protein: CASRQQEVNSPLHF
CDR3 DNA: TGTGCCAGCAGACAACAGGAAGTTAATTCACCCCTCCACTTT

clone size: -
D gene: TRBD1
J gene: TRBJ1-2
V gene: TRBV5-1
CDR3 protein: CASSLQGATYGYTF
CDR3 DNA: TGCGCCAGCAGCTTACAGGGGGCTACCTATGGCTACACCTTC

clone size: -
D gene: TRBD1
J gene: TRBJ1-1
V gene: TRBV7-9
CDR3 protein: CASSLRQGRSMNTEAFF
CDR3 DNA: TGTGCCAGCAGCTTAAGACAGGGGCGAAGCATGAACACTGAAGCTTTCTTT

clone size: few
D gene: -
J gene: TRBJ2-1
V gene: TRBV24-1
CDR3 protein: CATRPRGEAGMAEQFF
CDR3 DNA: TGTGCCACCAGACCCCGAGGGGAGGCAGGAATGGCTGAGCAGTTCTTC

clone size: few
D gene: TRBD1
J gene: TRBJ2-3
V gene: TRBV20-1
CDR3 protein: CSAQPGQGADTQYF
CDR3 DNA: TGCAGTGCACAACCGGGACAGGGGGCGGATACGCAGTATTTT

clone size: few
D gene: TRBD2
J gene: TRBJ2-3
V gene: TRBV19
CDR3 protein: CASSIDGTSGSLADTQYF
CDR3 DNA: TGTGCCAGTAGTATAGACGGGACTAGCGGGAGTTTGGCAGATACGCAGTATTTT

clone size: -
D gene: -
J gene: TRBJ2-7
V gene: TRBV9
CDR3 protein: CASSARPEWDEQYF
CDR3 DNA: TGTGCCAGCAGCGCTCGACCCGAGTGGGACGAGCAGTACTTC

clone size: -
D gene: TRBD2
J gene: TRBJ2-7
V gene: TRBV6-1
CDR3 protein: CASSRGLAEPYEQYF
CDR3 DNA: TGTGCCAGCAGTCGTGGACTAGCAGAACCCTACGAGCAGTACTTC

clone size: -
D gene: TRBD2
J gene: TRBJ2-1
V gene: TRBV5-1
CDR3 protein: CASNYLLAGISYNEQFF
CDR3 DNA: TGCGCCAGCAACTACTTACTAGCGGGGATCTCCTACAATGAGCAGTTCTTC

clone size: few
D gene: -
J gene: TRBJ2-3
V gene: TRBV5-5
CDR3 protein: CASSLAATDGNTQYF
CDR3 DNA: TGTGCCAGCAGCCTTGCGGCAACAGACGGAAATACGCAGTATTTT

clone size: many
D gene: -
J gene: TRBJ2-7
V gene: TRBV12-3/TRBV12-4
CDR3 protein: CASSFSTTPGEQYF
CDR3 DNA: TGTGCCAGCAGTTTTTCCACCACCCCGGGGGAGCAGTACTTC

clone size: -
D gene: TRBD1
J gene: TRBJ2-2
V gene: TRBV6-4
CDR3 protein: CASSDSSGGKMYGELFF
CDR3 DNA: TGTGCCAGCAGTGACTCCTCAGGGGGCAAGATGTACGGGGAGCTGTTTTTT

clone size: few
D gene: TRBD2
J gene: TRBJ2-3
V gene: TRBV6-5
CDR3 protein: CASSYAGGTQYF
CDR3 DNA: TGTGCCAGCAGTTACGCGGGAGGTACGCAGTATTTT

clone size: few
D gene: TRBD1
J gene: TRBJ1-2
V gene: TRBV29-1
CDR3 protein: CSVAQGPNYGYTF
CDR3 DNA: TGCAGCGTCGCACAGGGGCCGAACTATGGCTACACCTTC

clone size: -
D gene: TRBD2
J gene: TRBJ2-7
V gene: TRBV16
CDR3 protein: CASSQFPTSVYEQYF
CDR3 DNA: TGTGCCAGCAGCCAATTTCCGACTAGCGTCTACGAGCAGTACTTC